In its sample, the clone carrying this TCR beta chain was seen a few times. Its antigen is not known. Assay used: immunoSEQ multiplex PCR; TCRdb lists only in-frame clones, some missing. Of approximately 3,400 clones listed, around three quarters were seen once; the top ten hold 3.5% to 4.5%. The entry originates in a study of immune cell composition in non-small cell lung cancer. Broader study findings: Smoking pack-years did not significantly correlate with tumour TCR-beta clonality. Lung squamous cell carcinoma tumours had significantly higher top 10 clone scores and productive clonality than lung adenocarcinoma.

Trimming cost V 1 base and J 3 bases; bases outside gene matches: 2. Germline V gives CDR1 LGHNA, CDR2 YNFKEQ. CDR3 length: 14 residues. The sequencing sample was made of lung tumor tissue. The chain uses TRBV4-2 and TRBJ2-7; TRBD1 matches at 8 bases. The TCR sequence derives from a human donor with non-small cell lung cancer. This CDR3 is CASSQAGQGYEQYF. Here the CDR3 DNA reads TGTGCCAGCAGCCAAGCTGGACAGGGCTACGAGCAGTACTTC.